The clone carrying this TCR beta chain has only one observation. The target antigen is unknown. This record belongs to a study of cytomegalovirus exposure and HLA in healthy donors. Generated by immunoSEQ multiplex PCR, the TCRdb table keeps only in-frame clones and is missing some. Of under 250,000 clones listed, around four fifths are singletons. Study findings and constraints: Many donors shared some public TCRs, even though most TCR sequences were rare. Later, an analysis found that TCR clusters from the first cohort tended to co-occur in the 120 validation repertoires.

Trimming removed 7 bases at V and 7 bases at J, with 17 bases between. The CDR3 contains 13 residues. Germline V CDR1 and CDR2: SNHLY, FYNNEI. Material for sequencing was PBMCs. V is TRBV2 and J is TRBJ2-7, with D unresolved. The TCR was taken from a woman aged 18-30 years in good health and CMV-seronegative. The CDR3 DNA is TGTGCCAGCATGGAAGGTTATATGGGGGAGCAGTACTTC. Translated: CASMEGYMGEQYF.